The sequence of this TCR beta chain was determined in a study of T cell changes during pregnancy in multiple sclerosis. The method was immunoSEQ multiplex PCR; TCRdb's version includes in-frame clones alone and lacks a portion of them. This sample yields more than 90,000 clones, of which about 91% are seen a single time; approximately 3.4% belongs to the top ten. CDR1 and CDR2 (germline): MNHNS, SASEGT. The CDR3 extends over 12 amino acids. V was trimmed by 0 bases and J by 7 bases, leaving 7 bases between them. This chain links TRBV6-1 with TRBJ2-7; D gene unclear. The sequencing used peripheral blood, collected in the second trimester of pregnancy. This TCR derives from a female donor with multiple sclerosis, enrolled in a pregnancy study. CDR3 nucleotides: TGTGCCAGCAGTGAAGCCTTACTTGAGCAGTACTTC. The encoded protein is CASSEALLEQYF.